The 19 T cell receptor beta chains given below trace back to one sample, sequenced in a study of shared clonotypes between healthy human individuals. The assay was immunoSEQ multiplex PCR, and TCRdb's table has in-frame clones only and misses some. Of 2 million to 2.5 million clones listed, 95% are singletons. Sequenced material: naive CD4+ T cells sorted from blood. Subset specified: CD45RA+ positively selected. These receptors were collected from a man between 18 and 35 years old in good health.

V usage is TRBV6-5 and J usage is TRBJ1-5, with D unresolved. V dropped 0 bases and J dropped 2 bases, with 8 bases sitting between them. CDR3 length: 15 amino acids. Germline V gene lookup returns CDR1 MNHEY and CDR2 SVGAGI. The CDR3 here is CASSYSNQGNQPQHF. The CDR3 DNA sequence: TGTGCCAGCAGTTACTCGAACCAGGGCAATCAGCCCCAGCATTTT.

This chain connects TRBV10-3 to TRBJ2-7, with 8 bases lining up with TRBD2. The V and J ends lost 0 bases and 6 bases, in that order; junction bases with no gene match: 7. The CDR3 is 15 amino acids. CDR1 is ENHRY, CDR2 SYGVKD, per germline. CDR3 residues: CAISESEAGVSEQYF. Written as DNA, the CDR3 is TGTGCCATCAGTGAGTCGGAAGCGGGAGTCTCCGAGCAGTACTTC.

This rearrangement joins TRBV5-4 to TRBJ2-1, with 7 bases fitting TRBD1. The CDR3 length is 15 residues. The trim removed 0 bases at V and 4 bases at J, leaving 4 bases unmatched. The germline gives CDR1 SGHNT, CDR2 YYREEE (reference sequence). The DNA for the CDR3 is TGTGCCAGCAGCTTGGTAGGGGGCGATTACAATGAGCAGTTCTTC. This gives the protein CASSLVGGDYNEQFF.

The rearrangement links TRBV11-2 to TRBJ1-1, with a weak D call TRBD1 (5 bases). Trimming took 2 bases from V and 5 from J, leaving 12 bases between them. The CDR3 covers 14 residues. CDR1 and CDR2 (germline): SGHAT, FQNNGV. CDR3 loop: CASSLYQGRTEAFF. CDR3 sequence (DNA): TGTGCCAGCAGCTTATATCAGGGCAGGACTGAAGCTTTCTTT. The full variable domain, completed using reference TRBV11-2 and TRBJ1-1, is EAGVAQSPRYKIIEKRQSVAFWCNPISGHATLYWYQQILGQGPKLLIQFQNNGVVDDSQLPKDRFSAERLKGVDSTLKIQPAKLEDSAVYLCASSLYQGRTEAFFGQGTRLTVV.

The gene calls are TRBV30 and TRBJ1-1; 7 nucleotides agree with TRBD1. The CDR3 has 13 amino acids. Germline lookup yields CDR1 GTSNPN and CDR2 SVGIG (reference sequence). The ends lost 5 bases at V and 3 bases at J; junction bases unmatched: 6. CDR3 region: CAWDDRADTEAFF. CDR3 DNA sequence: TGTGCCTGGGATGACAGGGCGGACACTGAAGCTTTCTTT.

This CDR3 is CASRGRAGIPDTQYF. The DNA of the CDR3 is TGTGCCAGCAGGGGGCGAGCGGGAATCCCAGATACGCAGTATTTT. The chain is built from TRBV2 and TRBJ2-3; TRBD2 matches 7 bases. Germline values: CDR1 SNHLY, CDR2 FYNNEI. This CDR3 is 15 amino acids long. V trimming: 6 bases; J trimming: 4 bases; junction bases outside the gene matches: 10.

The chain uses TRBV7-2 and TRBJ2-4; the D gene could be TRBD1 or TRBD2 (5 bases each). Germline CDR1 reads SGHTA; CDR2 reads FQGNSA. Trimming stripped 4 bases from V and 0 bases from J, with 13 bases between. CDR3 size: 16 residues. CDR3 bases: TGTGCCAGCAGCTCCCTGGGGGAATTAGCCAAAAACATTCAGTACTTC. Amino acid sequence: CASSSLGELAKNIQYF.

On this clone: Different DNA sequences within this sample yield the same CDR3. The chain carries TRBV28 and TRBJ1-1; D remains unclear. CDR1 MDHEN and CDR2 SYDVKM come from the germline V gene. The CDR3 runs 11 residues. The V end was cut by 6 bases, the J end by 1 base, with 3 bases between. CDR3 protein: CASRGNTEAFF. CDR3 nucleotides: TGTGCCAGCAGAGGGAACACTGAAGCTTTCTTT.

The chain joins TRBV30 to TRBJ2-7; 7 bases are a match to TRBD1. This CDR3 has 13 amino acids. Germline values: CDR1 GTSNPN, CDR2 SVGIG (reference sequence). V trimming: 6 bases; J trimming: 2 bases; junction bases outside the gene matches: 7. The CDR3 nucleotides read TGTGCCTGTACAGGGGTTAGAGCCTACGAGCAGTACTTC. As protein: CACTGVRAYEQYF.

As for this clone: The sample contains more than one DNA sequence encoding this CDR3. The chain joins TRBV27 to TRBJ1-5, with 8 bases aligning to TRBD1. The V gene's germline CDR1 is MNHEY and CDR2 SMNVEV (reference sequence). The trim removed 6 bases at V and 1 base at J, leaving 2 bases unmatched. The CDR3 runs to 14 residues. The CDR3 nucleotides read TGTGCCAGCAGCTACAGGGGGAGCAATCAGCCCCAGCATTTT. This encodes CASSYRGSNQPQHF.

The chain combines TRBV2 with TRBJ1-1, with 7 bases aligning to TRBD1. This CDR3 is built from 15 residues. CDR1 SNHLY and CDR2 FYNNEI come from the germline V gene. V shed 8 bases, J shed 6 bases, and the junction held 15 bases outside the gene matches. The CDR3 loop reads CASSRTEIGTAEAFF. The CDR3, as DNA: TGTGCCAGCTCACGAACAGAGATAGGGACAGCTGAAGCTTTCTTT.

The chain employs TRBV7-2 and TRBJ2-5; D is unresolved. The CDR3 extends over 15 amino acids. Trimming took 0 bases from V and 2 from J, leaving 10 bases between them. Germline lookup yields CDR1 SGHTA and CDR2 FQGNSA. CDR3 in amino acids: CASSLASTQQETQYF. CDR3 bases: TGTGCCAGCAGCTTAGCTTCTACACAGCAAGAGACCCAGTACTTC.

As concerns this clone: Other DNA sequences within the sample encode an identical CDR3. This rearrangement joins TRBV11-2 to TRBJ2-2; TRBD2 is a possible D gene (6 bases). The CDR3 totals 13 residues. CDR1 and CDR2 (germline): SGHAT, FQNNGV. With 6 bases removed from V and 5 bases from J, the gap between germline ends came to 10 bases. CDR3 in amino acids: CASSRRGTGELFF. DNA of the CDR3: TGTGCCAGCAGTCGACGGGGGACCGGGGAGCTGTTTTTT. Full variable domain (outside the CDR3, taken from reference TRBV11-2 and TRBJ2-2): EAGVAQSPRYKIIEKRQSVAFWCNPISGHATLYWYQQILGQGPKLLIQFQNNGVVDDSQLPKDRFSAERLKGVDSTLKIQPAKLEDSAVYLCASSRRGTGELFFGEGSRLTVL.

This sequence joins TRBV6-6 and TRBJ1-6; D remains unclear. Germline assignment: CDR1 MNHNY and CDR2 SVGAGI (reference sequence). The V gene lost 6 bases and the J gene lost 5 bases, with 8 bases spanning the gap. The CDR3 spans 13 residues. CDR3 sequence: CASRTADNSPLHF. The CDR3 bases are TGTGCCAGCAGGACCGCGGATAATTCACCCCTCCACTTT.

About this clone itself: At the DNA level, this CDR3 is encoded by other sequences in the same sample as well. The genes are TRBV11-2 and TRBJ1-2; D gene ambiguous. The CDR3 runs 13 residues. Trimming removed 3 bases at V and 2 bases at J, with 7 bases between. From germline, CDR1 is SGHAT and CDR2 FQNNGV. Written as DNA, the CDR3 is TGTGCCAGCAGCTTCTCAGCCAACTATGGCTACACCTTC. It specifies CASSFSANYGYTF.

The genes are TRBV5-1 and TRBJ2-1; 8 nucleotides agree with TRBD2. CDR1 SGHRS and CDR2 YFSETQ come from the germline V gene. The CDR3 totals 20 residues. The J segment lost 0 bases and the V segment lost 2 bases, leaving 16 bases of the junction unmatched. The CDR3 sequence is CASSFSPGGVSASSYNEQFF. CDR3 DNA sequence: TGCGCCAGCAGCTTTTCACCCGGGGGGGTCTCAGCGAGCTCCTACAATGAGCAGTTCTTC.

The rearrangement uses TRBV30 and TRBJ1-1; 9 bases match TRBD1. V shed 3 bases, J shed 0 bases, and the junction held 5 bases outside the gene matches. CDR3 length: 15 residues. The germline V gene encodes CDR1 GTSNPN and CDR2 SVGIG (reference sequence). For the CDR3, the DNA is TGTGCCTGGAGACGGACAGGGGACATGAACACTGAAGCTTTCTTT. It specifies CAWRRTGDMNTEAFF.

The genes are TRBV30 and TRBJ2-5; possible D gene TRBD1, 6 bases. The length of the CDR3 is 13 residues. The germline gives CDR1 GTSNPN, CDR2 SVGIG (reference sequence). Between the trimmed V and J ends, which lost 1 base and 7 bases, there was a span of 13 bases. CDR3 DNA sequence: TGTGCCTGGAGTGATGGGACACCAGGGACCCAGTACTTC. As protein: CAWSDGTPGTQYF. Full variable domain (rest looked up from reference TRBV30 and TRBJ2-5): SQTIHQWPATLVQPVGSPLSLECTVEGTSNPNLYWYRQAAGRGLQLLFYSVGIGQISSEVPQNLSASRPQDRQFILSSKKLLLSDSGFYLCAWSDGTPGTQYFGPGTRLLVL.

In DNA form, the CDR3 reads TGTGCCAGCAGACAGAATAGCAATCAGCCCCAGCATTTT. As protein: CASRQNSNQPQHF. The chain employs TRBV6-5 and TRBJ1-5, with D uncertain. Germline CDR1 and CDR2: MNHEY and SVGAGI. V shed 6 bases and J shed 0 bases, with 6 bases lying between them. The CDR3 loop spans 13 amino acids.